This T cell receptor (beta chain) was documented in a study of CD8+ T cells in alopecia areata. About the research overall: Treated patients were scored for severity by percent of scalp affected. The study, taken as a whole, reports: Scalp clonality and expanded CD8+ clones among the top 100 were significantly decreased by tofacitinib. Association of baseline CD8+ expansion with response is uncertain owing to one nonresponder.

The germline V and J ends were trimmed by 2 bases and 1 base, with 5 bases remaining between them. Germline CDR1 SGHAT, CDR2 FQNNGV. The CDR3 has 13 amino acids. Specified treatment: oral pan-JAK inhibitor, 5-10 mg twice daily. This clone was recorded a few times. Its antigen is as yet unknown. It was cDNA, reverse transcribed from extracted RNA, that served as the sequencing template. Using immunoSEQ multiplex PCR, the repertoire was profiled, and TCRdb retains in-frame clones only, with some absent. In the table there are some 150,000 clones, roughly 86% of which are singletons. The V call is TRBV11-2, the J call TRBJ1-1, with D unresolved. This specimen was CD8+ T cells sorted from blood, taken at week 4, from a patient treated with tofacitinib. This receptor was taken from a human donor with alopecia areata. CDR3 sequence: CASSLYENTEAFF. The CDR3 nucleotides read TGTGCCAGCAGCTTATATGAGAACACTGAAGCTTTCTTT. Full variable domain (remainder filled in from reference TRBV11-2 and TRBJ1-1): EAGVAQSPRYKIIEKRQSVAFWCNPISGHATLYWYQQILGQGPKLLIQFQNNGVVDDSQLPKDRFSAERLKGVDSTLKIQPAKLEDSAVYLCASSLYENTEAFFGQGTRLTVV.